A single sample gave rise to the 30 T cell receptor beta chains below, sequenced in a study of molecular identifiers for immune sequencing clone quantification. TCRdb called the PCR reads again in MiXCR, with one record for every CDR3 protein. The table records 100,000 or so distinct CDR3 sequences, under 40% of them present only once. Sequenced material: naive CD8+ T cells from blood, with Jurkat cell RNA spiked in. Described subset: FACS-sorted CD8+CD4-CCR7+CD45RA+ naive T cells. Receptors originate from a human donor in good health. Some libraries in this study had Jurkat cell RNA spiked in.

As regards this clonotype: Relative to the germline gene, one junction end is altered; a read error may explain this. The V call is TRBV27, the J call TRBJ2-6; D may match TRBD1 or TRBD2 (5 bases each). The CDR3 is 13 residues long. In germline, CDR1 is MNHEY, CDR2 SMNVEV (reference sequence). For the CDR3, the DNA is TGTGCCACCACTGGGGCCGGGGCCACCGTCCTGACTTTC. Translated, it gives CATTGAGATVLTF. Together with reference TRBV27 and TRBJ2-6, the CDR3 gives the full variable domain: EAQVTQNPRYLITVTGKKLTVTCSQNMNHEYMSWYRQDPGLGLRQIYYSMNVEVTDKGDVPEGYKVSRKEKRNFPLILESPSPNQTSLYFCATTGAGATVLTFGAGSRLTVL.

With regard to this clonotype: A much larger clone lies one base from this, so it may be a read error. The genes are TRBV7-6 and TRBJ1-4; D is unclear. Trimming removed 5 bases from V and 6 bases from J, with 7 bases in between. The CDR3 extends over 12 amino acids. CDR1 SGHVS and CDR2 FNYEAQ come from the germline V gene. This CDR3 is CASSILDEKLFF. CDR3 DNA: TGTGCCAGCAGCATCTTGGATGAAAAACTGTTTTTT.

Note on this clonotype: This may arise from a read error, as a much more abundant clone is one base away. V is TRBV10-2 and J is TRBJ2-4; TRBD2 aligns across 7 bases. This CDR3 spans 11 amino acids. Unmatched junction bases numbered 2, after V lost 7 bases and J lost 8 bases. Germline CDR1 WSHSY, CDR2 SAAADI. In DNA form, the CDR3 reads TGCGCCAGCACGGGGAGGGACATTCAGTACTTC. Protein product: CASTGRDIQYF.

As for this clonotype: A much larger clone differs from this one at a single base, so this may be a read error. CDR3 in DNA: TGTGCCACCAGCCTGGGTAGCGGGAGCCGAGAGTCCCAGTACTTC. Translated, it gives CATSLGSGSRESQYF. The chain joins TRBV24-1 to TRBJ2-5, with 9 bases matching TRBD2. The CDR3 runs 15 residues. Per germline, CDR1 KGHDR and CDR2 SFDVKD.

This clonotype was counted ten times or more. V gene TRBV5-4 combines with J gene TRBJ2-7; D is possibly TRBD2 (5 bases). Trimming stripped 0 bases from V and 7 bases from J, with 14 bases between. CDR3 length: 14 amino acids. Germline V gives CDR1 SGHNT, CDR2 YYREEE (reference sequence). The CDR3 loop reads CASSLESTPGEQYF. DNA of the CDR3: TGTGCCAGCAGCTTGGAATCCACACCGGGGGAGCAGTACTTC.

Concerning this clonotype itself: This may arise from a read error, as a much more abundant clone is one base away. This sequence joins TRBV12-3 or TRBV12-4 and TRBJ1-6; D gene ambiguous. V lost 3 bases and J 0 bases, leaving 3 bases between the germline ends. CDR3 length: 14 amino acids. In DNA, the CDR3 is TGTGCCAGCAGTTTGGGCTCCTATAATTCACCCCTCCACTTT. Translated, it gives CASSLGSYNSPLHF.

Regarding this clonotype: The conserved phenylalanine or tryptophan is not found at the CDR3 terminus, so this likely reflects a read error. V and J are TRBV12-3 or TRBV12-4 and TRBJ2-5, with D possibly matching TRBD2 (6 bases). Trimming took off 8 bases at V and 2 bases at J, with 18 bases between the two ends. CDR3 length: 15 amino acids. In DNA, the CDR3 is TGTGCCAGCCGGGCAACTAGCCTGGGGCAAGAGACCCAGTACTAC. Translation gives CASRATSLGQETQYY.

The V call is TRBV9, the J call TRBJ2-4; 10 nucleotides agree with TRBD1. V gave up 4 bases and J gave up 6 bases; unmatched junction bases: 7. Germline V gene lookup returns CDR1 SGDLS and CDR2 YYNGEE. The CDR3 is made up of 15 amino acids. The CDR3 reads CASSKTGGDRNIQYF. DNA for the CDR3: TGTGCCAGCAGCAAGACAGGGGGCGACAGAAACATTCAGTACTTC.

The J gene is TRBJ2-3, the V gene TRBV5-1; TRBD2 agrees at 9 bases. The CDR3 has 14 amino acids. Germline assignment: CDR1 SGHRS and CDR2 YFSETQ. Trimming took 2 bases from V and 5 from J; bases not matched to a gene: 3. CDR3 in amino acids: CASSLAGGGDTQYF. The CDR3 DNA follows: TGCGCCAGCAGCTTAGCGGGAGGAGGAGATACGCAGTATTTT.

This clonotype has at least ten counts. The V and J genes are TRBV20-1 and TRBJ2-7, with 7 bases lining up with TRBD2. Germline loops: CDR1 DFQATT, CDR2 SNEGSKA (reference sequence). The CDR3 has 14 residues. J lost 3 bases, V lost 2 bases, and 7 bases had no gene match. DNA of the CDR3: TGCAGTGCTAGAAGGTCCCCGGGGGGCTACGAGCAGTACTTC. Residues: CSARRSPGGYEQYF.

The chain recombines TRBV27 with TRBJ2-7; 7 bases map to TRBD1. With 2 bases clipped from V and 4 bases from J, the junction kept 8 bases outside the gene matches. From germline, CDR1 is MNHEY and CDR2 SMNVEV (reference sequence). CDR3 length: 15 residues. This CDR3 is CASSLMGTVIYEQYF. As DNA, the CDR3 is TGTGCCAGCAGTTTAATGGGGACAGTAATTTACGAGCAGTACTTC.

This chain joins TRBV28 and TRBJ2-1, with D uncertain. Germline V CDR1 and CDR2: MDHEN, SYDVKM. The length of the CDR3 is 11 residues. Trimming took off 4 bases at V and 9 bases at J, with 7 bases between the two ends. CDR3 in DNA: TGTGCCAGCAGTTATGGGGTTGAGCAGTTCTTC. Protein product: CASSYGVEQFF.

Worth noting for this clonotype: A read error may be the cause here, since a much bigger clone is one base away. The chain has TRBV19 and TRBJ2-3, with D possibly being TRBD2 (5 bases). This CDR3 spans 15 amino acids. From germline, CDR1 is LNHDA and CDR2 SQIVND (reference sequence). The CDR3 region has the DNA TGTGCCAGTAGTCCCCCGGGAACCTACACAAATACGCAGTATTTT. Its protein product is CASSPPGTYTNTQYF.

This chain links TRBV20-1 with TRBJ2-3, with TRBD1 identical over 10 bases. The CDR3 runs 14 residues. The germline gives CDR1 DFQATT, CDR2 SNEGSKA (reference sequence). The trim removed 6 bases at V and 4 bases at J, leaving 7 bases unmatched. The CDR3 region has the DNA TGCAGTGCAAGGGGGGGACAGGGGTCAGATACGCAGTATTTT. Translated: CSARGGQGSDTQYF.

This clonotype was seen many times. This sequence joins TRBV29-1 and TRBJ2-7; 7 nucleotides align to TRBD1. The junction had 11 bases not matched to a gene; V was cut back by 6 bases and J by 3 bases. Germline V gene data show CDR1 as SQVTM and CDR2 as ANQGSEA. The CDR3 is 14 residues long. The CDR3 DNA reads TGCAGCGTGCGAGGGACAGAGACCTTCTACGAGCAGTACTTC. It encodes CSVRGTETFYEQYF.

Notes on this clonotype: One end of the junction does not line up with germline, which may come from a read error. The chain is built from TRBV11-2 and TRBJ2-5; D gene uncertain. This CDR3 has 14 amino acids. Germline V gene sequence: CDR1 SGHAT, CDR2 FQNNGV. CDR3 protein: CACSLEPGEETQYF. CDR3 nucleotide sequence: TGTGCCTGCAGCTTAGAGCCCGGCGAAGAGACCCAGTACTTC.

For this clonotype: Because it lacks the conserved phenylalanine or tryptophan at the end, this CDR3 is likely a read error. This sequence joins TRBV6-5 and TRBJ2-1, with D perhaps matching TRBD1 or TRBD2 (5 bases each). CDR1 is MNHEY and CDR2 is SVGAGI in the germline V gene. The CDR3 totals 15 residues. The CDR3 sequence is CASRYSGSHYNEQFI. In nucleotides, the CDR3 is TGTGCCAGCAGATACTCAGGGAGCCATTACAATGAGCAGTTCATC.

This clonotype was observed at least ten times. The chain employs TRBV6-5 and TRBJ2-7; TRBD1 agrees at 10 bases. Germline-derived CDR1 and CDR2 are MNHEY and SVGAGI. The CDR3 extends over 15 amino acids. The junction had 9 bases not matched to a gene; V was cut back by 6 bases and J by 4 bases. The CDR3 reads CASSPSGTGVYEQYF. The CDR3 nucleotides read TGTGCCAGCAGCCCCTCCGGGACAGGGGTTTACGAGCAGTACTTC.

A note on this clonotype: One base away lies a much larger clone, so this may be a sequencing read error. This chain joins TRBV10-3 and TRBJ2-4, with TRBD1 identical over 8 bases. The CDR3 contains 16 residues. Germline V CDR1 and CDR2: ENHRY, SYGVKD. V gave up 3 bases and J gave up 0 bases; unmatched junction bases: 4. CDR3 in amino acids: CAISEPGGRAKNIQYF. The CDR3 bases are TGTGCCATCAGTGAACCAGGGGGCAGAGCCAAAAACATTCAGTACTTC.

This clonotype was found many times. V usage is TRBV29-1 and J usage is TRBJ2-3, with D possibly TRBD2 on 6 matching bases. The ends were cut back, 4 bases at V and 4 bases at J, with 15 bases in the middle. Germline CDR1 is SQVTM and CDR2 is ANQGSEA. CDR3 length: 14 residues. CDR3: CSVGFGGRADTQYF. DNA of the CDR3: TGCAGCGTTGGGTTCGGGGGAAGGGCAGATACGCAGTATTTT.

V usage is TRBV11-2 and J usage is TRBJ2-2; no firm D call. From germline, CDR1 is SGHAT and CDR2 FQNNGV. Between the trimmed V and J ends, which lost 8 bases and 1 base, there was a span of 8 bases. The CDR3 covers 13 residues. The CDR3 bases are TGTGCCAGCTGTATGGGGAACACCGGGGAGCTGTTTTTT. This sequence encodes CASCMGNTGELFF.

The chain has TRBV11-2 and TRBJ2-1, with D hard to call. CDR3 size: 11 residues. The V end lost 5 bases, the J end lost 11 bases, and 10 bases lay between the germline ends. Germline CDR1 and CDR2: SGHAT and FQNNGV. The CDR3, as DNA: TGTGCCAGCAGCGTAGTTAGCAAGCAGTTCTTC. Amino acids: CASSVVSKQFF.

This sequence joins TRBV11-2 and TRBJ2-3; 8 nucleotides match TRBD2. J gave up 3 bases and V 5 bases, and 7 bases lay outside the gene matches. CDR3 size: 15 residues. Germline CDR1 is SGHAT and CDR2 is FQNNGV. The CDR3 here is CASSGAASGTDTQYF. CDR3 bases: TGTGCCAGCAGCGGGGCGGCTAGCGGGACAGATACGCAGTATTTT.

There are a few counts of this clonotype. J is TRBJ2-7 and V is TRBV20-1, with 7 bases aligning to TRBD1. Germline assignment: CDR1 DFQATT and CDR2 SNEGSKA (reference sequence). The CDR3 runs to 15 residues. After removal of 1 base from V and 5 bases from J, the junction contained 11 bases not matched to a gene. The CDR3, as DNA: TGCAGTGCTAGAGGCCTTCTTACAGGGGAAGACGAGCAGTACTTC. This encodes CSARGLLTGEDEQYF.

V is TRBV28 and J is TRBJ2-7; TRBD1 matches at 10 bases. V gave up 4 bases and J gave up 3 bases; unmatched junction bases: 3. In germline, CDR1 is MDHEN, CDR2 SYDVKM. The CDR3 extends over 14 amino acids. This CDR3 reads CASSSGQGVYEQYF. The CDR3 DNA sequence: TGTGCCAGCAGTTCAGGACAGGGGGTCTACGAGCAGTACTTC.

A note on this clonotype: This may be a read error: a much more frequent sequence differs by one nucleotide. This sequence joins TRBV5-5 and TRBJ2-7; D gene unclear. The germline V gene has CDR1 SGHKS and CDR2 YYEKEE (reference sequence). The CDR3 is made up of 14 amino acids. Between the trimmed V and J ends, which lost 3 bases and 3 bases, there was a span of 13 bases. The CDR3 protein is CASSYPSKIYEQYF. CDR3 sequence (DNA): TGTGCCAGCAGCTATCCGTCCAAGATCTACGAGCAGTACTTC.

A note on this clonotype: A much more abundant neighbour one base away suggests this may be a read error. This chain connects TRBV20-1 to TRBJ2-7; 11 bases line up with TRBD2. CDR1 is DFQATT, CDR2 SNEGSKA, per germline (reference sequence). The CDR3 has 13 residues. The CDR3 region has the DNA TGCAGTGCTATTAGCGGGAGGGCCTACGAGCTGTACTTC. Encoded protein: CSAISGRAYELYF.

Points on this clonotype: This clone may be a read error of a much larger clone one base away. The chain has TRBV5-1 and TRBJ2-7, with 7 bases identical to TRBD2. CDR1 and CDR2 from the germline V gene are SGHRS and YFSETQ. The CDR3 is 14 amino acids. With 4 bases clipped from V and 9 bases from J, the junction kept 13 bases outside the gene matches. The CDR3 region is CASSMIAGVVGQYF. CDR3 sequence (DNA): TGCGCCAGCAGCATGATCGCGGGAGTTGTTGGGCAGTACTTC.

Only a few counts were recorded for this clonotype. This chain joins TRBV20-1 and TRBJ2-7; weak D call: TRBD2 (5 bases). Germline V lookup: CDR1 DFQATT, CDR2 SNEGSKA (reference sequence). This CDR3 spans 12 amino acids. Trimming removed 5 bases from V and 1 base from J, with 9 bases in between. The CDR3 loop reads CSACPGSYEQYF. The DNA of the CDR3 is TGCAGTGCTTGTCCGGGGTCCTACGAGCAGTACTTC.

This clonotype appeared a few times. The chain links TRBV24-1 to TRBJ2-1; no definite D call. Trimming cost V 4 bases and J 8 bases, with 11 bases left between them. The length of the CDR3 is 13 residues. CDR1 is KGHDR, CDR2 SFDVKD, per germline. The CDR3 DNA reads TGTGCCACCAGTGACCGACTGTGGCATGAGCAGTTCTTC. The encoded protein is CATSDRLWHEQFF.